Listed here are 12 T cell receptor beta chains from one sample, sequenced in a study of beta chain features in type 1 diabetes. These receptors' targets are unknown. Points from the study as a whole: Shortening that was moderate but significant affected the TCRB CDR3s of Type 1 diabetes patients in all four CD4+ subsets.

Of the isolated RNA, all was reverse transcribed, and so the sequenced material was expressed TCRB transcripts. Assay used: immunoSEQ multiplex PCR; TCRdb lists only in-frame clones, some missing. The table shows approximately 150,000 clones, with almost 65% occurring only once. Input material: naive CD4+ T cells from blood. These receptors came from a man between 25 and 39 years old with type 1 diabetes.

In its sample, this clone was seen once. CDR3 in DNA: TGTGCCAGCAGCCCCAACGTACAGGGGGCGGCAGATACGCAGTATTTT. Translated: CASSPNVQGAADTQYF. The V call is TRBV9, the J call TRBJ2-3; 9 nucleotides agree with TRBD1. Germline V gives CDR1 SGDLS, CDR2 YYNGEE. The CDR3 consists of 16 residues. V was pared by 4 bases and J by 4 bases, with 10 bases of the junction left unmatched.

This clone was recorded a few times. CDR3 in DNA: TGTGCCAGCAGCTTGCTGTGGGGCGGATACAATGAGCAGTTCTTC. Translated: CASSLLWGGYNEQFF. The V gene is TRBV5-6, the J gene TRBJ2-1, with D possibly TRBD1 on 5 matching bases. The CDR3 has 15 amino acids. Germline V gives CDR1 SGHDT, CDR2 YYEEEE. The V and J ends lost 1 base and 4 bases respectively, with 12 bases between them.

The chain carries TRBV7-9 and TRBJ2-2; D unclear. This CDR3 region has 15 residues. Deletions cut 4 bases from V and 0 bases from J, with 9 bases between. CDR1 is SEHNR, CDR2 FQNEAQ, per germline (reference sequence). The CDR3 protein is CASSSSLANTGELFF. CDR3 nucleotide sequence: TGTGCCAGCAGCTCAAGTTTAGCGAACACCGGGGAGCTGTTTTTT.

The chain couples TRBV29-1 to TRBJ2-7; weak D call: TRBD2 (5 bases). V was pared by 4 bases and J by 5 bases, with 9 bases between. Germline CDR1 SQVTM, CDR2 ANQGSEA. CDR3 length: 11 residues. The CDR3: CSVGRRDEQYF. The CDR3 nucleotides are TGCAGCGTTGGACGGCGGGACGAGCAGTACTTC.

The chain combines TRBV2 with TRBJ2-4, with unresolved D. CDR1 SNHLY and CDR2 FYNNEI come from the germline V gene. V was trimmed by 5 bases and J by 9 bases, leaving 14 bases between them. The length of the CDR3 is 13 residues. CDR3 amino acids: CASSPGPSTIQYF. The CDR3 DNA is TGTGCCAGCAGTCCAGGCCCGTCTACCATTCAGTACTTC. The full variable domain, rest sourced from reference TRBV2 and TRBJ2-4, is EPEVTQTPSHQVTQMGQEVILRCVPISNHLYFYWYRQILGQKVEFLVSFYNNEISEKSEIFDDQFSVERPDGSNFTLKIRSTKLEDSAMYFCASSPGPSTIQYFGAGTRLSVL.

This clone has a handful of counts. This chain uses TRBV5-1 with TRBJ2-7; D is perhaps TRBD1 (6 bases). Trimming left V 2 bases short and J 2 bases short, with 14 bases between. Germline CDR1 and CDR2: SGHRS and YFSETQ. This CDR3 contains 15 residues. This CDR3 is CASSLRTDTAYEQYF. CDR3 DNA: TGCGCCAGCAGCTTACGGACAGATACCGCCTACGAGCAGTACTTC. Looking up the rest from reference TRBV5-1 and TRBJ2-7 gives the full variable domain: KAGVTQTPRYLIKTRGQQVTLSCSPISGHRSVSWYQQTPGQGLQFLFEYFSETQRNKGNFPGRFSGRQFSNSRSEMNVSTLELGDSALYLCASSLRTDTAYEQYFGPGTRLTVT.

The V call is TRBV7-6, the J call TRBJ2-5; perhaps TRBD1 as D (6 bases). Trimming removed 3 bases at V and 3 bases at J, with 14 bases between. The CDR3 loop spans 15 amino acids. Germline CDR1 and CDR2: SGHVS and FNYEAQ. CDR3 in amino acids: CASSFWAGVEETQYF. CDR3 DNA sequence: TGTGCCAGCAGCTTCTGGGCAGGGGTTGAAGAGACCCAGTACTTC.

This clone has only a few counts. V gene TRBV29-1 combines with J gene TRBJ2-1; 10 bases line up with TRBD1. Germline-derived CDR1 and CDR2 are SQVTM and ANQGSEA. V trimming: 6 bases; J trimming: 0 bases; junction bases outside the gene matches: 11. CDR3 length: 17 amino acids. This CDR3 reads CSVRRDRGLSSYNEQFF. The CDR3 bases are TGCAGCGTCCGCCGGGACAGGGGCCTCAGCTCCTACAATGAGCAGTTCTTC.

This rearrangement joins TRBV5-1 to TRBJ2-7, with D unclear. Germline lookup yields CDR1 SGHRS and CDR2 YFSETQ. Trimming stripped 7 bases from V and 6 bases from J, with 14 bases between. The CDR3 length is 12 residues. The chain's CDR3 is CASRTDLAEQYF. CDR3 coding DNA: TGCGCCAGCCGCACCGACCTGGCCGAGCAGTACTTC.

The genes are TRBV7-2 and TRBJ2-5; D gene ambiguous. This CDR3 region has 13 residues. V lost 5 bases and J lost 7, with 14 bases in between. Looked up from germline, CDR1 is SGHTA and CDR2 is FQGNSA. CDR3 nucleotide sequence: TGTGCCAGCAGCCTTTCTTCCTATGGGACCCAGTACTTC. Translation: CASSLSSYGTQYF.

Comments on this clone: An end of the junction differs from the germline gene, which may be a read error. V gene TRBV29-1 combines with J gene TRBJ2-7; the D gene is possibly TRBD2 (6 bases). This CDR3 is built from 11 residues. Germline loops: CDR1 SQVTM, CDR2 ANQGSEA. The CDR3 DNA follows: TGTGGAGGGCGATCCTCCTACGAGCAGTACTTC. Translated, it gives CGGRSSYEQYF.

CDR3 amino acids: CASSDAGTGFYEQYF. CDR3 DNA: TGTGCCAGCAGCGATGCCGGGACAGGATTCTACGAGCAGTACTTC. V is TRBV7-2 and J is TRBJ2-7; TRBD1 matches at 8 bases. CDR3 length equals 15 residues. V was clipped by 5 bases and J by 3 bases; unmatched bases: 9. CDR1 and CDR2 (germline): SGHTA, FQGNSA.